This TCR beta chain was documented in a study of graft-versus-host responses after intestinal transplantation. To note about this clone: Its antigen is unknown.

Libraries were prepared by immunoSEQ multiplex PCR; TCRdb keeps only in-frame clonotypes and omits some of them. The data hold roughly 30,000 clones, with about four fifths observed a single time. V dropped 3 bases and J dropped 0; count of bases not matched to a gene: 3. In germline, CDR1 is MDHEN, CDR2 SYDVKM. The CDR3 is made up of 15 amino acids. The gene calls are TRBV28 and TRBJ2-3; TRBD2 aligns across 7 bases. This clonotype originated in a human donor who received an intestinal transplant. The sample here was unstimulated CD8+ T cells sorted from spleen or lymph node cells, taken before intestinal transplant. The CDR3 DNA reads as TGTGCCAGCAGTTTTGGGGGGGGGAGCACAGATACGCAGTATTTT. Its translation is CASSFGGGSTDTQYF.